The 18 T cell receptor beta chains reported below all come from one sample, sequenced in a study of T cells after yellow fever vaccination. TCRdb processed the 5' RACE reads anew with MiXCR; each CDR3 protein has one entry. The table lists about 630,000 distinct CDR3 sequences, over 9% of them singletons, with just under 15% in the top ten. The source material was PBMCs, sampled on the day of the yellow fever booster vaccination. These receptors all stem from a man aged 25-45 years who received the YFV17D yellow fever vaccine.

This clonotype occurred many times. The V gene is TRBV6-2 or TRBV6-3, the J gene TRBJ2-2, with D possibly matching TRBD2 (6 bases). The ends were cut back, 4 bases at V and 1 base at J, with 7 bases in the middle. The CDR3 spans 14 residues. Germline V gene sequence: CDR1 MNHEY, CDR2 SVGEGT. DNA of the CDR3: TGTGCCAGCAGTTGGCGGGAGAACACCGGGGAGCTGTTTTTT. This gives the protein CASSWRENTGELFF.

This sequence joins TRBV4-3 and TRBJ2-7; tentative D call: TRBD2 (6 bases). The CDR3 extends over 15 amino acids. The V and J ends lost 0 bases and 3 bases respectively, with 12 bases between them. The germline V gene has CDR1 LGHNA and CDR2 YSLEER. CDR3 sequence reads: CASSQDRGFVYEQYF. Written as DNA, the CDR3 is TGCGCCAGCAGCCAAGATCGGGGGTTCGTCTACGAGCAGTACTTC.

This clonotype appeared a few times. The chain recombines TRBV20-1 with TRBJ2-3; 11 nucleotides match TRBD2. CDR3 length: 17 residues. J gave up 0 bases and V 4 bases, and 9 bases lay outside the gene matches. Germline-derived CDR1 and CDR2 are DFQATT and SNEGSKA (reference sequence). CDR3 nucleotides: TGCAGTGCTACGCCTACTAGCGGGGGTCTTAGCACAGATACGCAGTATTTT. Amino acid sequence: CSATPTSGGLSTDTQYF.

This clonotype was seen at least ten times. The CDR3 nucleotides are TGTGCCAGCTACGAGGGCCGGAGCACCGGGGAGCTGTTTTTT. It translates to CASYEGRSTGELFF. J is TRBJ2-2 and V is TRBV12-3 or TRBV12-4, with D perhaps TRBD2 (5 bases). Trimming stripped 8 bases from V and 4 bases from J, with 14 bases between. This CDR3 is built from 14 residues.

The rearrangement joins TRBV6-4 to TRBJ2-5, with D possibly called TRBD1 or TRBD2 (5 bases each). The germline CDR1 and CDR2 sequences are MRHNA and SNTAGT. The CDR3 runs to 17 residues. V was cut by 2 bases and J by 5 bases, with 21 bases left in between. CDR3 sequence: CASSDPSWGSTVETQYF. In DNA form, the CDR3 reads TGTGCCAGCAGTGACCCCAGCTGGGGGTCCACCGTGGAGACCCAGTACTTC.

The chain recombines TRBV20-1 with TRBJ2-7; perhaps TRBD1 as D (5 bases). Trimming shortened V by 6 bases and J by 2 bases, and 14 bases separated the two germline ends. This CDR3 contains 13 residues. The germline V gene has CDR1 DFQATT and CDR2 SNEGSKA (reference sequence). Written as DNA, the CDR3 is TGCAGTGCCTTGTCGGCAGGGCCCTACGAGCAGTACTTC. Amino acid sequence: CSALSAGPYEQYF.

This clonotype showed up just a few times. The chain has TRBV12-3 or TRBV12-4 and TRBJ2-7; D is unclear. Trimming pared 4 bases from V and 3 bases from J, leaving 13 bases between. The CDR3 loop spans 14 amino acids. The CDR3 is CASSSGSVDYEQYF. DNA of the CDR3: TGTGCCAGCAGTTCTGGCTCTGTTGACTACGAGCAGTACTTC.

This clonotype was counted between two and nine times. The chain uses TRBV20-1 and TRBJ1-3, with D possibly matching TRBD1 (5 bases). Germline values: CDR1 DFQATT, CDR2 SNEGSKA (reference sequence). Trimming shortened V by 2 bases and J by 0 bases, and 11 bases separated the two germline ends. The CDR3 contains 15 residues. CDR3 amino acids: CSARWGGSSGNTIYF. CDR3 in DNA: TGCAGTGCTAGATGGGGCGGGAGCTCTGGAAACACCATATATTTT.

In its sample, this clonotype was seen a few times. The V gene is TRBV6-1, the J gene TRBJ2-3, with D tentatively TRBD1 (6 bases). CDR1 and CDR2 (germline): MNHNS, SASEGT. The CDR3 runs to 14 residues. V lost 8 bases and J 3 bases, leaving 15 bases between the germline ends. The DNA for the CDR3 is TGTGCCAGCCAACGAGGCAGGGGAACAGATACGCAGTATTTT. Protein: CASQRGRGTDTQYF.

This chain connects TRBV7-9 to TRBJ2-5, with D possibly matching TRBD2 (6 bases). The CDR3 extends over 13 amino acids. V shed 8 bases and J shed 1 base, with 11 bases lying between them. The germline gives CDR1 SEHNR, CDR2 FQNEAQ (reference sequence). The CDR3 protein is CASLRGSQETQYF. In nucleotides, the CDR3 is TGTGCCAGCTTGCGGGGCAGCCAAGAGACCCAGTACTTC.

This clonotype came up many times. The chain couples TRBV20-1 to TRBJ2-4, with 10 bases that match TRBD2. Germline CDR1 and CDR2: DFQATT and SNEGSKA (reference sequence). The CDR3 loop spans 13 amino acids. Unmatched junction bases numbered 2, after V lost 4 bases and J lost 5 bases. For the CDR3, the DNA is TGCAGTGCTACCGGGACTAGCGAAAACATTCAGTACTTC. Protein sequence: CSATGTSENIQYF.

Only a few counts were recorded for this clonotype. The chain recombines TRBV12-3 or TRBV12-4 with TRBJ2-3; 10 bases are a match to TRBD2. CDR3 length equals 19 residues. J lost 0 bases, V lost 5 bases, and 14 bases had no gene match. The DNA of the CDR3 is TGTGCCAGCAGTGCCACTCCTAGCGGGAGTAGGGCTAGCACAGATACGCAGTATTTT. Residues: CASSATPSGSRASTDTQYF.

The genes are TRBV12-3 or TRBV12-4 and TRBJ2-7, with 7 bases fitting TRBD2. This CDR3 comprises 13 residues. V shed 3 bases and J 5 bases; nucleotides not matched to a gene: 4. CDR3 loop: CASSFRGRDEQYF. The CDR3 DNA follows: TGTGCCAGCAGTTTCCGCGGGAGAGACGAGCAGTACTTC.

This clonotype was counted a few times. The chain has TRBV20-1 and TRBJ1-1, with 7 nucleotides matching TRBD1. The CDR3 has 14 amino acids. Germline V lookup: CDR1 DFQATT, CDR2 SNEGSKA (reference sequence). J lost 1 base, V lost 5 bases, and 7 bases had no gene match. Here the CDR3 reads CSARTGATNTEAFF. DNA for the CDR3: TGCAGTGCTCGAACAGGGGCAACGAACACTGAAGCTTTCTTT.

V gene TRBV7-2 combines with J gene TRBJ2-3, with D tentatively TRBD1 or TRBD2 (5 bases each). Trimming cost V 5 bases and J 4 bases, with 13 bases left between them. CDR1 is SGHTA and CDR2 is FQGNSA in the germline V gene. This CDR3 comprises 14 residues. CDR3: CASSPGPPPDTQYF. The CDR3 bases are TGTGCCAGCAGCCCGGGACCACCGCCAGATACGCAGTATTTT.

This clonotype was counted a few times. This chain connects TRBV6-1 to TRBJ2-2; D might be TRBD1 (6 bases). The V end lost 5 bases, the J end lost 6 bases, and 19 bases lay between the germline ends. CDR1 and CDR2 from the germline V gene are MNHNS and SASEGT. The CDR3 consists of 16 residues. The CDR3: CASSPDIVGAPGELFF. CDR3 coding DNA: TGTGCCAGCAGTCCAGATATTGTGGGGGCCCCCGGGGAGCTGTTTTTT.

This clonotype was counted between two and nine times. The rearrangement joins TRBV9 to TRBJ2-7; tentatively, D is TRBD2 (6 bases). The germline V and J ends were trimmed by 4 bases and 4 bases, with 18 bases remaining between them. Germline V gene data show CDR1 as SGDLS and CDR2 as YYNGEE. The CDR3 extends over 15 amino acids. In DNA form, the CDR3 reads TGTGCCAGCAGCTATCGGGGGACCGTGGGGTACGAGCAGTACTTC. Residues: CASSYRGTVGYEQYF.

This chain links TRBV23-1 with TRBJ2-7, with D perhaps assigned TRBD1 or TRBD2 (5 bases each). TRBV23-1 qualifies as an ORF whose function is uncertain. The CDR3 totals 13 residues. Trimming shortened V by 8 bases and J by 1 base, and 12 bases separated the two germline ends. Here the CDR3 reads CASARAGSYEQYF. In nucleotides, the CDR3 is TGCGCCAGCGCGCGGGCAGGGTCCTACGAGCAGTACTTC.